This TCR beta chain derives from a study of Ad26.COV2.S vaccination and SARS-CoV-2 variants listed by TCRdb under 2021. Some background on the complete study: Vaccine-arm donors came from COV1001, a multicentre, randomized, double-blind, placebo-controlled phase I-IIa trial of Ad26.COV2.S in healthy adults. Ad26.COV2.S was administered intramuscularly at a dose of 5x10^10 or 1x10^11 viral particles, either as one shot or as two shots given 56 days apart. The specificity and breadth of SARS-CoV-2-reactive T cell receptors after Ad26.COV2.S vaccination were assessed by TCRbeta repertoire sequencing. The TCR-sequenced set comprised approximately 32 samples: around 20 Ad26.COV2.S vaccine recipients, 5 placebo recipients and 8 SARS-CoV-2 convalescent individuals. Participants in the trial were split at random into five groups of five each, receiving low-dose or high-dose Ad26.COV2.S once or twice, or else placebo on both occasions. Blinding of investigators to trial group allocation was maintained during experiments and outcome assessment.

This specimen's treatment or condition label, interpreted: over 15 received Ad26.COV2.S at low or high dose, single or two shots; 5 received placebo; per-sample allocation not given. For vaccine and placebo recipients, repertoires were sequenced using samples collected on day 63 after the first injection. Between 29 July and 7 August 2020, Cohort 1b enrolled about 27 adults aged 18-55 years at one site in Boston, USA. As a vaccine, Ad26.COV2.S was a replication-incompetent adenovirus type 26 vector that expressed a prefusion-stabilized SARS-CoV-2 spike protein derived from the original Wuhan strain. With respect to this clone: What antigen it recognizes has not been identified. It has no much larger one-base neighbor in the sample; base qualities were not kept.

The immunoSEQ Assay was used to sequence TCRbeta CDR3 regions. After extraction, genomic DNA underwent amplification by bias-controlled multiplex PCR, followed by high-throughput sequencing. Per the authors' processing: To quantify the absolute abundance of every unique TCRbeta CDR3 region, sequences were collapsed and filtered. Usable DNA was measured by amplifying reference genes present in all nucleated cells, and TCRbeta template counts were normalized to that usable DNA to estimate T cell fraction. Repertoire TCRs were annotated as SARS-CoV-2-specific by exact matching of V gene, CDR3 amino acid sequence and J gene to a known reactive TCR set. The reference SARS-CoV-2 TCR set came from MIRA and was filtered for enrichment in COVID-19-positive ImmuneCODE repertoires, removing public or cross-reactive TCRs. Using the MIRA antigens, annotated TCRs were further analysed by specific ORF or by position within an ORF. Breadth was defined as annotated unique rearrangements over total unique productive rearrangements; depth was the summed frequency of those rearrangements. Two-sided Wilcoxon rank-sum tests were applied when comparing TCR breadth between groups. Entries here come from immuneACCESS through TCRdb and include only in-frame sequences with V and J called. Some clones fail to appear in such tables; in the studies checked, an unresolved V gene covers under half of the shortfall, and the cause of the remainder is unknown. That table is the source of V, J and clone size, and D and trimming were worked out from the DNA. Within this sample are nearly 400,000 clones, with about 89% of them counted one time only. The ten top clones hold around 1.9% of the sample.

General findings and caveats noted by the study authors: Vaccine and placebo recipients had similar non-spike TCR breadth, a finding consistent with the vaccine containing only spike. The study was not powered for comparison of responses between vaccine doses or regimens. Substantial breadth of spike-specific CD8+ and CD4+ T cell responses was reported after vaccination. It was noted by the authors that total T cell responses may have been underestimated by the TCR breadth and depth analyses. Spike-specific TCR breadth was higher in Ad26.COV2.S recipients than in placebo recipients (P = 0.0014).

V is clipped by 6 bases and J by 0 bases, and the sequence between their germline boundaries is 11 bases long. The CDR3 runs 14 residues from the cysteine to the phenylalanine. CDR3 DNA only is kept here, 42 bases in frame from base 1. The germline V gene yields SQVTM for CDR1 and ANQGSEA for CDR2. The origin of this receptor is a person aged 18-65 years who received the Ad26.COV2.S COVID-19 vaccine or a placebo. The chain is made from TRBV29-1 and TRBJ2-2, with TRBD1 as a weak D call on 6 bases. This specimen was peripheral blood, taken in a trial of Ad26.COV2.S vaccine versus placebo. The CDR3 reads CSVRTGTNTGELFF. The nucleotide sequence reads TGCAGCGTGAGAACAGGGACGAACACCGGGGAGCTGTTTTTT.